Listed below are T cell receptor beta chains from one sample, sequenced in a study of post-analysis software for immune sequencing data. TCRdb re-derived calls from the PCR reads in MiXCR, one entry per CDR3 protein. The table has some 890,000 distinct CDR3 sequences, approximately 53% seen once. The sequencing sample was made of blood. The receptors shown here come from a girl aged 10 to 17 with multiple sclerosis. Both conserved end residues are part of each CDR3.

j_call	v_call	cdr3_aa
TRBJ2-3	TRBV4-2	CASSSIAGASTDTQYF
TRBJ2-7	TRBV5-1	CASRRNSPGPEQYF
TRBJ2-5	TRBV11-1	CASSAGLAFGTQYF
TRBJ1-4	TRBV10-3	CATHAGVTTNEKLFF
TRBJ2-1	TRBV28	CASSRGLAGGRYNEQFF
TRBJ2-7	TRBV29-1	CSVKGQANSYEQYF
TRBJ2-7	TRBV2	CASSGAYEQYF
TRBJ2-7	TRBV7-9	CASSLLAGNYEQYF
TRBJ2-7	TRBV20-1	CSARDTVPYEQYF
TRBJ2-3	TRBV11-1	CASSLLAPRTDTQYF
TRBJ2-7	TRBV20-1	CSAESGTGILEQYF
TRBJ2-7	TRBV15	CATSRRRDRHPPFYEQYF
TRBJ2-3	TRBV10-1	CASSESTLGGSGDTQYF
TRBJ2-1	TRBV12-3/TRBV12-4	CASRGLAGGYNEQFF
NA	TRBV29-1	CSVGNSGYEQYF
TRBJ2-1	TRBV15	CATSRVRDRGDNEQFF
TRBJ1-1	TRBV7-9	CASSLIRLAFF
TRBJ2-1	TRBV20-1	CSAVPSGQGNEQFF
TRBJ2-5	TRBV2	CASSEAQRGGGNQETQYF
NA	TRBV7-9	CASSLGRKNIQYF
TRBJ1-6	TRBV20-1	CSAKRSNSPLHF
TRBJ2-1	TRBV29-1	CSAPTGYNEQFF
NA	TRBV12-3/TRBV12-4	CASSRLAGDNEQYF
TRBJ2-7	TRBV12-5	CASGSGTGWDEQYF
TRBJ1-2	TRBV4-1	CASSQDSDTQGVSYGYTF
TRBJ1-2	TRBV15	CATTRTGNYGYTF
TRBJ2-6	TRBV7-9	CASSLDGTGVSGANVLTF
TRBJ2-6	TRBV15	CATSRDHGANVLTF
TRBJ2-1	TRBV20-1	CSASWDPNEQFF
TRBJ2-5	TRBV3-1	CASSPFPGGKEQYF
TRBJ1-2	TRBV6-6	CASSYRGGYTF
TRBJ2-1	TRBV20-1	CSASGLADASYNEQFF
TRBJ2-3	TRBV3-1	CASSQDPRASGGPDTQYF
TRBJ2-7	TRBV12-3/TRBV12-4	CASSSHRVSYEQYF
TRBJ1-1	TRBV24-1	CATSAPGTGEAFF
TRBJ2-1	TRBV29-1	CSGEGTGAYNEQFF
TRBJ2-1	TRBV6-5	CASSYTVKQGKPYNEQFF
TRBJ2-1	TRBV29-1	CSVTYRGQINEQFF
TRBJ2-1	TRBV29-1	CSVEDPYGGLNNEQFF
TRBJ2-7	TRBV5-1	CASSSQGTGREQYF
TRBJ2-3	TRBV20-1	CSASRLGAGTDTQYF
NA	TRBV27	CASSFSPDSYEQYF
TRBJ2-7	TRBV20-1	CSASRGQEQYF
TRBJ2-7	TRBV27	CASSPTSPPYEQYF
TRBJ2-7	TRBV9	CASSANPTSSGRSYEQYF
TRBJ2-7	TRBV7-9	CASSWTGETYEQYF
TRBJ2-1	TRBV5-1	CASSPLAGVHYEQFF
NA	TRBV29-1	CSVARDEETQYF
TRBJ2-1	TRBV20-1	CSASRGGAGYNEQFF
TRBJ1-1	TRBV7-2	CASSRVVNTEAFF
TRBJ2-3	TRBV20-1	CSATWASGSQDTQYF
TRBJ2-1	TRBV20-1	CSARSEGAYNEQFF
TRBJ2-5	TRBV29-1	CSVEAAGLTGKETQYF
TRBJ2-1	TRBV20-1	CSVVAPFMNNEQFF
TRBJ2-3	TRBV6-1	CASIWPGTDTQYF
TRBJ2-1	TRBV5-1	CASSSYASGRANEQFF
TRBJ2-1	TRBV20-1	CSASHSGVHDNEQFF